The text below deals with one T cell receptor beta chain. Which antigen it targets is not known. Base qualities are missing; no much larger clone stands one base away. This sample is part of a study of T cell responses to AZD1222 COVID-19 vaccine (dated by TCRdb to the early 2020s). In terms of the full investigation: A total of 240 or so trial participants underwent TCR sequencing, of whom under 220 had received two doses of AZD1222 and about 26 had received two doses of the MenACWY control vaccine. Trial participants were enrolled by age into 18-55, 56-69 and 70-plus year subgroups, with 148, 28 and 57 TCR-sequenced participants respectively.

The paper as a whole reports these results and caveats: A significant rise in spike-specific TCR breadth and depth was observed after two AZD1222 doses relative to day 0 and relative to MenACWY recipients. The 56-69-year group was small, and its depth increase did not reach significance, likely because of low power. Reportedly, almost half of the unique spike-specific TCRs recognized epitopes lying outside the regions that are mutated in the B.1.351 and B.1.1.7 variants. The whole spike protein was spanned by vaccine-associated CD4 TCRs, and dominant responses were seen in regions 160-218 and 743-854. Conclusions about previously exposed vaccinees were limited because only six AZD1222 recipients were SARS-CoV-2 seropositive at baseline. Because no day 14 peak-response samples were available, repertoires were characterized only after the peak T cell response. Most participants were white British and females outnumbered males, and the authors suggested that clonal diversity may have been underestimated.

The CDR3 regions of human TCRbeta chains were subjected to immunosequencing. The source study handled its data this way. TCRs in the repertoires were matched against a reference library of SARS-CoV-2-specific TCRs that had been generated with the MIRA antigen-specificity platform. Breadth was defined as the fraction of unique TCRs that were SARS-CoV-2-associated, and depth was defined as the fraction of total T cells that were SARS-CoV-2-associated. Using the MIRA data, each spike-specific TCR was mapped to the spike region that the TCR reacts to and placed in a CD4 or CD8 class. Log10-transformed breadth and depth values were compared by one-way ANOVA with Sidak's multiple comparisons tests. Sourced from immuneACCESS, this table was stored by TCRdb with only in-frame sequences that have V and J called. A share of the clones is absent; for the studies checked, an unresolved V gene accounts for under half, and the remainder has no known explanation. That table is the source of V, J and clone size, and D and trimming were worked out from the DNA. The sample table holds tens of thousands of clones, of which 88% were seen once. Of the sample, 6.9% is held by the ten largest clones.

Reading the label with the study, this specimen's time point is: about 28 days (+/-7) after the second vaccine dose. AZD1222 recipients whose second dose came at about 4 weeks and those whose second dose came at about 12 weeks were combined into one group, since spike-specific TCR depth and breadth did not differ between the two schedules. Samples from vaccinated people were obtained from the UK trials COV001 and COV002, which included a single-blind randomized controlled phase 2/3 trial of AZD1222 (ChAdOx1 nCoV-19) in healthy adults. For TCRbeta chain sequencing, PBMC samples were collected from trial participants at day 0 and at day 28 after the second dose. V is cut by 1 base and J by 1 base, and the space between the germline ends is 10 bases. Reading from cysteine to phenylalanine, the CDR3 counts 15 amino acids. Only CDR3 DNA is held: 45 bases, read in frame from base 1. From a lookup of the germline V gene (reference sequence), CDR1 and CDR2 are SEHNR and FQNEAQ.

This TCR was sampled from an adult who received the AZD1222 COVID-19 vaccine. The V gene is TRBV7-9 and the J gene is TRBJ1-1, with the D gene too uncertain to name. Sequenced material: peripheral blood, taken 28 days after the second AZD1222 dose. The CDR3 here reads CASSLDLLPNTEAFF. The nucleotide sequence is TGTGCCAGCAGCTTAGATCTCCTCCCGAACACTGAAGCTTTCTTT.